The 9 T cell receptor beta chains reported below all come from one sample, sequenced in a study of blood T cells in healthy people across ages. A sample-barcoded 5' primer and a J-beta primer mix were used in a second PCR of about 6 to 11 cycles. In TCRdb, the 5' RACE reads were re-called with MiXCR into one record per CDR3 protein. Of roughly 2 million distinct CDR3 sequences detected, just under 50% appear once; the ten largest clones hold less than 2.5%. The sample was blood. These receptor sequences come from a woman in her thirties or forties in good health.

The V and J genes are TRBV20-1 and TRBJ2-1, with D tentatively TRBD1 (6 bases). The V end was cut by 1 base, the J end by 2 bases, with 9 bases between. Germline assignment: CDR1 DFQATT and CDR2 SNEGSKA (reference sequence). This CDR3 has 14 residues. This CDR3 reads CSARGGPPYNEQFF. In DNA form, the CDR3 reads TGCAGTGCTAGAGGGGGGCCACCCTACAATGAGCAGTTCTTC.

In this sample, this clonotype turned up once. This chain connects TRBV12-3 or TRBV12-4 to TRBJ2-3, with TRBD2 identical over 10 bases. This CDR3 spans 14 amino acids. The V and J ends lost 6 bases and 5 bases, in that order; junction bases with no gene match: 5. Here the CDR3 reads CASRRIAGGDTQYF. CDR3 bases: TGTGCCAGCAGGAGAATAGCGGGGGGAGATACGCAGTATTTT.

The rearrangement uses TRBV24-1 and TRBJ2-1; the match to TRBD2 covers 10 bases. The V and J ends lost 4 bases and 10 bases, in that order; junction bases with no gene match: 9. Looked up from germline, CDR1 is KGHDR and CDR2 is SFDVKD. The CDR3 spans 15 residues. This chain's CDR3 is CATSESAGGPPEQFF. The CDR3 DNA is TGTGCCACCAGTGAGTCAGCGGGGGGGCCTCCCGAGCAGTTCTTC.

The chain joins TRBV4-3 to TRBJ2-3, with D unclear. With 0 bases removed from V and 9 bases from J, the gap between germline ends came to 19 bases. This CDR3 is 16 amino acids long. Per germline, CDR1 LGHNA and CDR2 YSLEER. The CDR3 nucleotides are TGCGCCAGCAGCCAAGACGGTGTTGGGCTGACGATAACGCAGTATTTT. It codes for CASSQDGVGLTITQYF.

With regard to this clonotype: The junction shows a germline mismatch at one end, possibly a read error. The gene calls are TRBV12-3 or TRBV12-4 and TRBJ2-5, with 15 bases that match TRBD2. CDR3 length equals 16 residues. The DNA of the CDR3 is TGTACCAGCAGACGGACTAGCGGGGGGGCTCGGGAGACCCAGTACTTC. Residues: CTSRRTSGGARETQYF.

The chain is built from TRBV20-1 and TRBJ2-1; 9 bases map to TRBD2. Germline V gene lookup returns CDR1 DFQATT and CDR2 SNEGSKA (reference sequence). The CDR3 has 12 residues. The V segment lost 7 bases and the J segment 9 bases; nucleotides outside the gene matches: 7. CDR3 nucleotides: TGCAGTGAGGGCGGGGGGGCCGGTGAGCAGTTCTTC. As protein: CSEGGGAGEQFF.

The V call is TRBV5-1, the J call TRBJ2-1; D is perhaps TRBD1 or TRBD2 (5 bases each). The germline V gene encodes CDR1 SGHRS and CDR2 YFSETQ. The CDR3 is made up of 13 amino acids. Trimming stripped 5 bases from V and 5 bases from J, with 11 bases between. CDR3 coding DNA: TGCGCCAGCAGGGAAGGGGACCACAATGAGCAGTTCTTC. Amino acids: CASREGDHNEQFF.

The chain links TRBV20-1 to TRBJ1-2, with D unresolved. The CDR3 is 12 residues long. V lost 1 base and J lost 8, with 11 bases in between. Looked up from germline, CDR1 is DFQATT and CDR2 is SNEGSKA (reference sequence). Here the CDR3 reads CSARGGTGGYTF. The CDR3, as DNA: TGCAGTGCTAGAGGGGGAACGGGGGGCTACACCTTC.

The table lists this clonotype with a few counts. The rearrangement joins TRBV5-5 to TRBJ2-1; D might be TRBD1 (6 bases). Trimming shortened V by 3 bases and J by 12 bases, and 10 bases separated the two germline ends. This CDR3 contains 11 residues. Germline values: CDR1 SGHKS, CDR2 YYEKEE (reference sequence). The CDR3 protein is CASSYRVTQFF. In DNA, the CDR3 is TGTGCCAGCAGCTACAGGGTAACGCAGTTCTTC. Full variable domain (missing parts from reference TRBV5-5 and TRBJ2-1): DAGVTQSPTHLIKTRGQQVTLRCSPISGHKSVSWYQQVLGQGPQFIFQYYEKEERGRGNFPDRFSARQFPNYSSELNVNALLLGDSALYLCASSYRVTQFFGPGTRLTVL.